Listed below are T cell receptor beta chains from one sample, sequenced in a study of beta chain features in type 1 diabetes. Repertoires were generated with immunoSEQ multiplex PCR, while TCRdb's copy carries only in-frame clones and drops some. The sample lists about 400,000 clones, around 12% occurring once. Material: naive CD4+ T cells from blood. Source of these receptors: a woman aged 18-29 years with type 1 diabetes. CDR3s include the opening cysteine and the closing phenylalanine or tryptophan. The order of the fields is V gene, clone size, D gene, J gene, CDR3 DNA, CDR3 protein. A D gene is named only where the DNA matches it firmly. Clone size is not always given. Where it is, it says once, few, many or a class for expanded clones.

TRBV7-2	-	TRBD2	TRBJ2-5	TGTGCCAGCAGGCCGAGACTAGCGGGGGAAGAGACCCAGTACTTC	CASRPRLAGEETQYF
TRBV29-1	-	-	TRBJ2-1	TGCAGCGTTGTTTTGCGGAGTAGTTACAATGAGCAGTTCTTC	CSVVLRSSYNEQFF
TRBV4-2	-	-	TRBJ1-2	TGTGCCAGCAGCCAAGATAAATGGAGAGGCTACACCTTC	CASSQDKWRGYTF
TRBV7-2	-	-	TRBJ2-7	TGTGCCAGCAGCTTGCGACAGGCCGAGGGAGAGCAGTACTTC	CASSLRQAEGEQYF
TRBV18	-	-	TRBJ2-6	TGTGCCAGCTCACCACAGGAGTCTGGGGCCAACGTCCTGACTTTC	CASSPQESGANVLTF
TRBV28	few	-	TRBJ2-7	TGTGCCAGCAGTTTAGGGGCCACCTACGAGCAGTACTTC	CASSLGATYEQYF
TRBV9	few	TRBD2	TRBJ2-5	TGTGCCAGCACCCTGCGGGGGGGTGGCCAAGAGACCCAGTACTTC	CASTLRGGGQETQYF
TRBV29-1	few	-	TRBJ1-1	TGCAGCGTTGAACGGGCAGGGTGGCTGAACACTGAAGCTTTCTTT	CSVERAGWLNTEAFF
TRBV4-1	-	-	TRBJ2-1	TGCGCCAGCAGCCAAGGCCGAGGCAGAGCACGGAGGGATGAGCAGTTCTTC	CASSQGRGRARRDEQFF
TRBV2	few	TRBD2	TRBJ2-1	TGTGCCAGCAGTGAAGCGTTGTCTAGCGGGATCTACAATGAGCAGTTCTTC	CASSEALSSGIYNEQFF
TRBV18	few	TRBD2	TRBJ2-1	TGTGCCAGCTCATTACTAGCGGGGTCCTACAATGAGCAGTTCTTC	CASSLLAGSYNEQFF
TRBV11-2	-	-	TRBJ2-7	TGTGCCAGCAGCTTAGGGGCCCTTTTCGAGCAGTACTTC	CASSLGALFEQYF
TRBV11-3	-	-	TRBJ2-7	TGTGCCAGCCAGGGGTCCCCCTACGAGCAGTACTTC	CASQGSPYEQYF
TRBV15	few	TRBD2	TRBJ2-7	TGTGCCACCCGAATAGCGGGAGTGGGGGAGCAGTACTTC	CATRIAGVGEQYF
TRBV5-4	-	TRBD1	TRBJ2-7	TGTGCCAGCAGCTTGGAAGGGACAGCCTACGAGCAGTACTTC	CASSLEGTAYEQYF
TRBV6-5	-	TRBD1	TRBJ1-1	TGTGCCAGCAGGCCCTCAGGGGGCACTGAAGCTTTCTTT	CASRPSGGTEAFF
TRBV7-9	few	-	TRBJ2-5	TGTGCCAGCAGCTTTGGACAGTCCCAAGAGACCCAGTACTTC	CASSFGQSQETQYF